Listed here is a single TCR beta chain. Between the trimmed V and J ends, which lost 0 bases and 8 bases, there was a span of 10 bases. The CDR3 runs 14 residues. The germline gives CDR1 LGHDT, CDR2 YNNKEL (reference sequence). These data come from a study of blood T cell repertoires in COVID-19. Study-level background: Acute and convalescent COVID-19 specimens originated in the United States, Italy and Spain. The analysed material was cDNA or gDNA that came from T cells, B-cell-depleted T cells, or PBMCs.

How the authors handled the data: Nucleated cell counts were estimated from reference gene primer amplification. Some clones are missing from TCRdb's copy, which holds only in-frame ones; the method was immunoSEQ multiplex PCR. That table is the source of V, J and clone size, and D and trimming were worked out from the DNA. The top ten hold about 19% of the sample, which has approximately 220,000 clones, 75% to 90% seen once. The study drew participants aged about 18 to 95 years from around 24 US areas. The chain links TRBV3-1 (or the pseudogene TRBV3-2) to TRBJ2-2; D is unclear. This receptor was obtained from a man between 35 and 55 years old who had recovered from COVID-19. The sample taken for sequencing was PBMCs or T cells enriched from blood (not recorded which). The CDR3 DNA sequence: TGTGCCAGCAGCCAAGACTTTGACTCGGGGGAGCTGTTTTTT. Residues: CASSQDFDSGELFF.